These T cell receptor beta chains were read from a single sample in a study of cytomegalovirus exposure and HLA in healthy donors. Profiling relied on immunoSEQ multiplex PCR, and the TCRdb table lists in-frame clones only, not all of them. Of about 91,000 clones in the sample, around four fifths were seen once. Source material: PBMCs. These receptors originate from a male donor in good health and CMV-seropositive. CDR3s include the opening cysteine and the closing phenylalanine or tryptophan. Fields, in order: CDR3 protein, CDR3 DNA, CDR3 length, clone size, D gene, J gene, V gene. D genes are given only for firm matches. Not every row has a clone size; where given, it reads once, few, many or a size class.

CASSLQISTDTQYF,TGTGCCAGCAGCTTACAGATTAGCACAGATACGCAGTATTTT,14,NA,NA,TRBJ2-3,TRBV5-6
CASSPQGGQETQYF,TGTGCCAGCAGCCCGCAGGGTGGACAAGAGACCCAGTACTTC,14,NA,NA,TRBJ2-5,TRBV13
CASSLDSPAEQYF,TGTGCCAGCAGTCTAGACAGTCCCGCCGAGCAGTACTTC,13,NA,NA,TRBJ2-7,TRBV7-2
CSVAGDQRSYEQYF,TGCAGCGTTGCGGGGGATCAGAGATCCTACGAGCAGTACTTC,14,NA,NA,TRBJ2-7,TRBV29-1
CASSLQGAGVEKLFF,TGTGCCAGCAGCCTACAGGGGGCAGGGGTTGAAAAACTGTTTTTT,15,NA,TRBD1,TRBJ1-4,TRBV5-4
CASSLGRTGTDTQYF,TGTGCCAGCAGTTTGGGGCGGACCGGCACAGATACGCAGTATTTT,15,NA,NA,TRBJ2-3,TRBV28
CASSLGQTGTKFYEQYF,TGTGCCAGCAGTTTGGGGCAAACAGGCACGAAATTCTACGAGCAGTACTTC,17,NA,NA,TRBJ2-7,TRBV27
CAWSLPPPRGLLNEKLFF,TGTGCCTGGAGCCTACCCCCGCCGAGGGGGCTATTAAATGAAAAACTGTTTTTT,18,NA,TRBD1,TRBJ1-4,TRBV30
CASSLEAGGVVTDTQYF,TGTGCCAGCAGCTTAGAGGCCGGGGGAGTGGTTACAGATACGCAGTATTTT,17,NA,NA,TRBJ2-3,TRBV13
CASMGYEQYF,TGTGCCAGCATGGGCTACGAGCAGTACTTC,10,NA,NA,TRBJ2-7,TRBV6-1
CASGGWVASFQETQYF,TGTGCCAGCGGAGGTTGGGTAGCGAGCTTCCAAGAGACCCAGTACTTC,16,NA,NA,TRBJ2-5,TRBV28
CASSDRRNNQPQHF,TGTGCCAGCAGTGACAGGAGGAACAATCAGCCCCAGCATTTT,14,NA,NA,TRBJ1-5,TRBV6-5
CASSQDGNGANTGELFF,TGCGCCAGCAGCCAAGATGGCAACGGAGCGAACACCGGGGAGCTGTTTTTT,17,few,NA,TRBJ2-2,TRBV4-1
CASSFRGESGKAFF,TGTGCCAGCAGTTTCCGGGGTGAGTCTGGTAAAGCTTTCTTT,14,few,NA,TRBJ1-1,TRBV28
CASSVAPRGRSGEQYF,TGTGCCAGCAGCGTAGCTCCCCGGGGTAGGTCTGGCGAGCAGTACTTC,16,NA,NA,TRBJ2-7,TRBV9
CASSHARSNEQFF,TGTGCCAGCAGTCACGCCAGAAGCAATGAGCAGTTCTTC,13,few,NA,TRBJ2-1,TRBV6-1
CASSIQYMNTEAFF,TGTGCCAGTAGTATTCAGTACATGAACACTGAAGCTTTCTTT,14,NA,NA,TRBJ1-1,TRBV19
CASSLRTSYTDTQYF,TGTGCCAGCAGTTTACGGACTTCATACACAGATACGCAGTATTTT,15,NA,NA,TRBJ2-3,TRBV6-5
CASHGLAGFEQYF,TGTGCCAGTCACGGACTAGCGGGATTCGAGCAGTACTTC,13,once,TRBD2,TRBJ2-7,TRBV27
CAWSPNPTRTGTSYNEQFF,TGTGCCTGGAGTCCAAACCCCACTCGGACAGGGACTTCCTACAATGAGCAGTTCTTC,19,once,TRBD1,TRBJ2-1,TRBV30
CASSRRGGGDQPQHF,TGTGCCAGCAGTCGACGAGGGGGGGGTGATCAGCCCCAGCATTTT,15,NA,NA,TRBJ1-5,TRBV6-5
CASRIKSLLGQRIGYTF,TGTGCCAGTAGGATAAAATCCCTGCTGGGACAGAGAATTGGCTACACCTTC,17,once,TRBD1,TRBJ1-2,TRBV19
CASSLRRDRELYEQYF,TGTGCCAGCAGTTTGCGCCGGGACAGAGAACTTTACGAGCAGTACTTC,16,NA,TRBD1,TRBJ2-7,TRBV27
CASSDSQYEQYF,TGTGCCAGCAGTGACTCACAGTACGAGCAGTACTTC,12,once,NA,TRBJ2-7,TRBV2
CASRRTGAANEKLFF,TGTGCCAGTCGACGGACGGGAGCCGCTAATGAAAAACTGTTTTTT,15,NA,NA,TRBJ1-4,TRBV6-5